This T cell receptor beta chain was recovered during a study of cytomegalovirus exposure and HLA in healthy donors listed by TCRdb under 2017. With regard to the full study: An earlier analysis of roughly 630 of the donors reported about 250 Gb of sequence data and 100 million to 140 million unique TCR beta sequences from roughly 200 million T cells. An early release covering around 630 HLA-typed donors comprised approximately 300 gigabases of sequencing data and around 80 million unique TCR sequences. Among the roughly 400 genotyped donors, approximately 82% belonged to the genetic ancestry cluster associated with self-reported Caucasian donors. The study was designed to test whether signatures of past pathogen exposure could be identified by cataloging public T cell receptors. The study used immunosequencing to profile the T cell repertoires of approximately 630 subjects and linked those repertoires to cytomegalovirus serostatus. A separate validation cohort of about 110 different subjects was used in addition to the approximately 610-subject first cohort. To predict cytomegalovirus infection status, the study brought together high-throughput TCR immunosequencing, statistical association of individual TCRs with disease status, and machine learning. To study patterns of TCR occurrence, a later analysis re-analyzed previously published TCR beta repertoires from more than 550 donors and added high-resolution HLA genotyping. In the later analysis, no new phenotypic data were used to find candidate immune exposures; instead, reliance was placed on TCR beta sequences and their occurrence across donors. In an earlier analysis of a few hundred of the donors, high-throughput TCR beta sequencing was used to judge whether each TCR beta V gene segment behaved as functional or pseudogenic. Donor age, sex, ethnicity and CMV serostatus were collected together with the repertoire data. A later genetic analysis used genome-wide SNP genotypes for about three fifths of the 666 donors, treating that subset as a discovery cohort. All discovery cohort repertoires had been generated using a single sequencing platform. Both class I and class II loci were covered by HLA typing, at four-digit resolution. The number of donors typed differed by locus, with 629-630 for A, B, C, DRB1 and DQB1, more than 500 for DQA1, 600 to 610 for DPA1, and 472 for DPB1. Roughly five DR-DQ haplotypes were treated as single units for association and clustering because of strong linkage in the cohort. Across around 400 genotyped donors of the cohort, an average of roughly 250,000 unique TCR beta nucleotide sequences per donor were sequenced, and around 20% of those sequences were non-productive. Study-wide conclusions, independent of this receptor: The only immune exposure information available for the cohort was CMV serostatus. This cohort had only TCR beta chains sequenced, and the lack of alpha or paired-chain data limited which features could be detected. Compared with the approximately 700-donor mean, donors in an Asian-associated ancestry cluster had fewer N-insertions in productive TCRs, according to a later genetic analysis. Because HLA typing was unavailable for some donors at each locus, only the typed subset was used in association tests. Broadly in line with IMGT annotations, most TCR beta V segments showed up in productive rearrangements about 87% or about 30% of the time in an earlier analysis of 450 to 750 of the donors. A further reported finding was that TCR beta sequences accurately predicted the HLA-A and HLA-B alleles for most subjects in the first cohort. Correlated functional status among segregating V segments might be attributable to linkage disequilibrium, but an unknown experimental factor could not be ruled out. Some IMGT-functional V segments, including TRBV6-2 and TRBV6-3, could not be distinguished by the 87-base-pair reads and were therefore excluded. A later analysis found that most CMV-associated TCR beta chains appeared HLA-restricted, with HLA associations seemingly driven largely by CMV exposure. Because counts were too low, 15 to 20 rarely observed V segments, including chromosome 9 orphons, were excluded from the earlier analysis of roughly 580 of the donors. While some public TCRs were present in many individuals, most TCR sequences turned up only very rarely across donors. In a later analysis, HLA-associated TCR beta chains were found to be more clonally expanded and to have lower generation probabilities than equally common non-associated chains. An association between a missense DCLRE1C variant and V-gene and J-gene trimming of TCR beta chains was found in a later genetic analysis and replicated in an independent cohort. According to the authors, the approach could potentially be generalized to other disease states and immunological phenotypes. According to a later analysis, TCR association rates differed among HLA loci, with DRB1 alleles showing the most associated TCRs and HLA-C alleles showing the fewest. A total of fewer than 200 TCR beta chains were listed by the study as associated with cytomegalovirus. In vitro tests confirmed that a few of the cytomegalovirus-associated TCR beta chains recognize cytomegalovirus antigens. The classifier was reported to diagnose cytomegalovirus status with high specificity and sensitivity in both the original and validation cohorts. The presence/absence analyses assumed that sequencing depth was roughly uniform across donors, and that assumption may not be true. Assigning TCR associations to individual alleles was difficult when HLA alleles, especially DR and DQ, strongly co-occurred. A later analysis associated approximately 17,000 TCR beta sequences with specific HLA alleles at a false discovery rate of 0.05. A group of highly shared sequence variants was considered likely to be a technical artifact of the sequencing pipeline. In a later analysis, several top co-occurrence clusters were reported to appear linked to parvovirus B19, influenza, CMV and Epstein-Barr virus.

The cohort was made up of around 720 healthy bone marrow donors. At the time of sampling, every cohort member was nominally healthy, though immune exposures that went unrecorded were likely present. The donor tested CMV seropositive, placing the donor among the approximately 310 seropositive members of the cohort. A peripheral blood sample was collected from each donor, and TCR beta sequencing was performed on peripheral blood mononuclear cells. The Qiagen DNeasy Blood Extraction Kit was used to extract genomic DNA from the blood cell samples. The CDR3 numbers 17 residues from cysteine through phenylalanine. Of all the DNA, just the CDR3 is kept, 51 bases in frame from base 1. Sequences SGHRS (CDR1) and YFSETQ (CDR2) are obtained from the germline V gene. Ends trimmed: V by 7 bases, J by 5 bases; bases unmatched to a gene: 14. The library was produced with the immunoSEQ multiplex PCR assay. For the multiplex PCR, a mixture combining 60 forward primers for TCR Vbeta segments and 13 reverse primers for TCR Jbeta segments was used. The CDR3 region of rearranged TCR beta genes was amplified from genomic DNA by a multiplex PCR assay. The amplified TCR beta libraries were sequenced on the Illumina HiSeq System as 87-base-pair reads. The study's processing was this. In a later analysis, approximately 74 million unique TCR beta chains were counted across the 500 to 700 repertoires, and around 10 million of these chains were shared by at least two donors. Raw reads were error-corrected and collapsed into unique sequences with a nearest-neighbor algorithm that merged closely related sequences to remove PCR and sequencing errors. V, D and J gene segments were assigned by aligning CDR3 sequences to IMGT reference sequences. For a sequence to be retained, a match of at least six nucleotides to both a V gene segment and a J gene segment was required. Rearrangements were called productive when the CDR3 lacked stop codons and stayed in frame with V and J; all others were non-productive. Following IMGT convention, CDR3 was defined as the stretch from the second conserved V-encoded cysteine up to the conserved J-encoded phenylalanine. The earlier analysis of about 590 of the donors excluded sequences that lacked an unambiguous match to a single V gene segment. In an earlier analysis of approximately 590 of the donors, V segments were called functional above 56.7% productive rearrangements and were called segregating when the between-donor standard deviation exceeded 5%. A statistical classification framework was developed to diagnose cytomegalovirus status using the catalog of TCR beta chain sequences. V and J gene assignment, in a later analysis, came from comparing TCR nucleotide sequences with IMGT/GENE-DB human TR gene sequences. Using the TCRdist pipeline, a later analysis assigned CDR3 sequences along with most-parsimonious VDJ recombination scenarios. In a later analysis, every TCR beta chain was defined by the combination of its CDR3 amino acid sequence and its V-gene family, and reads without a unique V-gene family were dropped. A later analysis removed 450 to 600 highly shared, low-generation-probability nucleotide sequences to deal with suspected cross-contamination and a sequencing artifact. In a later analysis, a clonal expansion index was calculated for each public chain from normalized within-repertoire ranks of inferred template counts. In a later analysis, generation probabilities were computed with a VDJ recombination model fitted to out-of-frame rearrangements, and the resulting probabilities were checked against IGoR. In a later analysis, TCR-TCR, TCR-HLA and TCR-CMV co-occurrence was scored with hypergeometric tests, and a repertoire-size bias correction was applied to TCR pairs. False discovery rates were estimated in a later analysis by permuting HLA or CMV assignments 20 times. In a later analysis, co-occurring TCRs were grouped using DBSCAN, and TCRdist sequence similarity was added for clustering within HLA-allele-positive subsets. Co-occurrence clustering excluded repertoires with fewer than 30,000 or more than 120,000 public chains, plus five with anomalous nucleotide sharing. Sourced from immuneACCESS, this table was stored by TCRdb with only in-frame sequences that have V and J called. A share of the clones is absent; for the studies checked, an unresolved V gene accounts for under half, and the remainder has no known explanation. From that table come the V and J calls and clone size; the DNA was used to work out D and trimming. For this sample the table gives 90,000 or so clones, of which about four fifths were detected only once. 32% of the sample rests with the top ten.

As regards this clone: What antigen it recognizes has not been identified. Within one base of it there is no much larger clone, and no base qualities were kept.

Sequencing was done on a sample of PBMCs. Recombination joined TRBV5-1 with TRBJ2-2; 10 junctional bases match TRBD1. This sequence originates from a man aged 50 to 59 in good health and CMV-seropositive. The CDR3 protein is CASFRIPGQGTTGELFF. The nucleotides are TGCGCCAGCTTCCGAATACCGGGACAGGGGACAACCGGGGAGCTGTTTTTT.